Listed below are T cell receptor beta chains from one sample, sequenced in a study of CD4+ T cells in melanoma. Clones were read by immunoSEQ multiplex PCR, and TCRdb kept only the in-frame ones, dropping some. Of roughly 150,000 clones in the sample, approximately 91% are singletons; the top ten hold over 1.5%. These receptors were obtained from a human donor with melanoma. The CDR3 runs from the conserved cysteine through the conserved F or W. Fields, in order: V gene, D gene, J gene, CDR3 protein. A D gene is named only where the DNA matches it firmly.

TRBV7-2	-	TRBJ1-3	CASSPATAYLNTIYF
TRBV5-1	-	TRBJ2-3	CASSAGVDPSYTQYF
TRBV11-2	-	TRBJ1-3	CASSFTGSGNTIYF
TRBV5-1	TRBD1	TRBJ1-2	CASSLAGTEGHGYTF
TRBV11-2	TRBD2	TRBJ2-3	CASSSRLAQHTDTQYF
TRBV5-6	-	TRBJ1-2	CASSDWNYGYTF
TRBV5-1	TRBD1	TRBJ2-2	CASSPRTGANTGELFF
TRBV7-3	-	TRBJ1-1	CASSLSMNTEAFF
TRBV6-5	-	TRBJ2-7	CASTRDSAASEQYF
TRBV23-1	-	TRBJ2-7	CASSEEGNYEQYF
TRBV19	-	TRBJ1-1	CASRSMLGYTEAFF
TRBV11-3	-	TRBJ2-7	CASTTSSREPRSYEQYF
TRBV29-1	-	TRBJ1-3	CSVAPDRHSGNTIYF
TRBV5-8	-	TRBJ1-2	CASSLDRTRPGGYTF
TRBV29-1	-	TRBJ2-1	CSTSTPGSYNEQFF
TRBV7-8	TRBD2	TRBJ2-3	CASSHGLAGPTDTQYF
TRBV5-6	TRBD1	TRBJ1-5	CASSNYGAGQSNQPQHF
TRBV10-3	TRBD1	TRBJ2-7	CAISLGQGVTMAEQYF
TRBV6-5	TRBD1	TRBJ1-5	CASSFTGGSQPQHF
TRBV18	-	TRBJ2-1	CASSPRTPGAKNNEQFF
TRBV19	TRBD2	TRBJ2-5	CASSIAAGGVETQYF
TRBV19	TRBD1	TRBJ1-2	CASSDTGDTYGYTF
TRBV7-9	TRBD2	TRBJ2-1	CASTETRWTSRYNEQFF
TRBV5-5	-	TRBJ1-1	CASRSVRGQLFTEAFF
TRBV7-8	TRBD2	TRBJ2-3	CASSLAGGWTSGGTDTQYF
TRBV4-1	-	TRBJ2-5	CASSQDHYETQYF
TRBV27	-	TRBJ2-7	CASSFRQDGLEQYF
TRBV6-1	-	TRBJ1-6	CASRAGENSPLHF
TRBV6-5	-	TRBJ1-2	CASSLTGFTGGYTF
TRBV9	-	TRBJ2-2	CASSVGYSPTGELFF
TRBV21-1	-	TRBJ2-4	CASSIPDKTTSGGVKNIQYF
TRBV18	-	TRBJ1-1	CASSPPRDSVNTEAFF
TRBV7-6	TRBD2	TRBJ2-7	CASSRDPWGGDYEQYF
TRBV2	TRBD1	TRBJ1-5	CASSLQGGGNQPQHF
TRBV7-6	TRBD1	TRBJ1-2	CASSLGQGTSYTF
TRBV19	-	TRBJ1-2	CASSIGTGYYGYTF
TRBV11-3	TRBD2	TRBJ2-5	CASSRGLAGVQETQYF
TRBV7-9	-	TRBJ1-4	CASSLPRGATNEKLFF
TRBV2	-	TRBJ2-7	CASSVSHYYEQYF
TRBV30	-	TRBJ1-1	CAWSEQGNTEAFF
TRBV29-1	-	TRBJ1-1	CSVLTDPNTEAFF
TRBV2	-	TRBJ1-5	CASRQIFGAQHF
TRBV7-2	-	TRBJ1-5	CASSRQAHSNQPQHF
TRBV11-3	-	TRBJ1-5	CASSLVQGRFNQPQHF
TRBV5-1	-	TRBJ1-1	CASSRMTSAGSNTEAFF
TRBV5-4	-	TRBJ1-3	CASSDRTGNTIYF
TRBV6-6	-	TRBJ1-5	CASSYSSGSNQPQHF
TRBV7-9	-	TRBJ2-1	CASQGSTYNEQFF
TRBV2	TRBD1	TRBJ2-7	CASTTTGFDSPGQYF
TRBV5-1	TRBD1	TRBJ2-2	CASSLGQGPTGELFF
TRBV5-1	-	TRBJ2-7	CASSKAAGGYYEQYF
TRBV7-2	TRBD2	TRBJ2-3	CASSTSGGADTDTQYF
TRBV25-1	-	TRBJ2-3	CASSESGSRVTDTQYF
TRBV5-8	TRBD1	TRBJ2-7	CASSRRQGGQYF
TRBV5-4	-	TRBJ1-5	CASSLDREQPQHF
TRBV5-1	-	TRBJ1-1	CASSLDWGTEAFF
TRBV9	TRBD2	TRBJ2-7	CASSFSLAGDRGEQYF
TRBV19	-	TRBJ1-5	CASTSSGLSQPQHF
TRBV20-1	-	TRBJ1-2	CSANPGKGYTF